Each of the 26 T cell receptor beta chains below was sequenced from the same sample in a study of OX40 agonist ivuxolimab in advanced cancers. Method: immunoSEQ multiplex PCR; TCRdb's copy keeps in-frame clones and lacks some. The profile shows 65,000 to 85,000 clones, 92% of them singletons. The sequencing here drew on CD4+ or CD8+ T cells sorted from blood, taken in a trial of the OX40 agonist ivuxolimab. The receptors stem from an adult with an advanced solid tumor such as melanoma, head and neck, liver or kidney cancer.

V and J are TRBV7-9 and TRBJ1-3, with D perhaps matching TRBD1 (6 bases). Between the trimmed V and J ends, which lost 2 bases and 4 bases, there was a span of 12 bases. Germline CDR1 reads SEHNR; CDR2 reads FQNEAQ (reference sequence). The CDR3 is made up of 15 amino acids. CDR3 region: CASSLSTGLGNTIYF. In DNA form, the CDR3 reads TGTGCCAGCAGCTTATCAACAGGGCTCGGAAACACCATATATTTT.

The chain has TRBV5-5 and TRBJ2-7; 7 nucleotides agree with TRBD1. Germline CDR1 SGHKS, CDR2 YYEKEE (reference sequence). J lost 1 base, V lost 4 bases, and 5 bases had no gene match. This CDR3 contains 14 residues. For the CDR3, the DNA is TGTGCCAGCAGCGGGGACAGCCGATCCTACGAGCAGTACTTC. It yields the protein CASSGDSRSYEQYF.

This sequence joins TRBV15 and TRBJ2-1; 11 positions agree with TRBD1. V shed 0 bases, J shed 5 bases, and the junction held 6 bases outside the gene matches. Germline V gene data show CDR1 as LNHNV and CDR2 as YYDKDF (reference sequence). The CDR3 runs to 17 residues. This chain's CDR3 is CATSRDWGQGDNNEQFF. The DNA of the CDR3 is TGTGCCACCAGCAGAGATTGGGGACAGGGGGATAACAATGAGCAGTTCTTC.

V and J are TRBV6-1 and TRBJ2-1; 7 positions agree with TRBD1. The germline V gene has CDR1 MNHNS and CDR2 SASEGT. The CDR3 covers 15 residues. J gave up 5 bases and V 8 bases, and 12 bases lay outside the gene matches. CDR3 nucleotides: TGTGCCAGCTGCACCCGGGACAGAGTTAACAATGAGCAGTTCTTC. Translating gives CASCTRDRVNNEQFF.

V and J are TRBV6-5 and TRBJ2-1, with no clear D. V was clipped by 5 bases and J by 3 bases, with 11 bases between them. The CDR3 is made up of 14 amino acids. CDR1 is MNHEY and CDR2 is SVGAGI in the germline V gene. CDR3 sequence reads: CASSLRTDYNEQFF. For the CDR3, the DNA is TGTGCCAGCAGTCTGAGGACGGACTACAATGAGCAGTTCTTC.

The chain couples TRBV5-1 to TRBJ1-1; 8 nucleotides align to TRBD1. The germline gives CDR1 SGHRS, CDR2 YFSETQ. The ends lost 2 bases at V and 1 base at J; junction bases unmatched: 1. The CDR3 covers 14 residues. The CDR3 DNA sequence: TGCGCCAGCAGCTTACAGGGGGGGAACACTGAAGCTTTCTTT. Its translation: CASSLQGGNTEAFF.

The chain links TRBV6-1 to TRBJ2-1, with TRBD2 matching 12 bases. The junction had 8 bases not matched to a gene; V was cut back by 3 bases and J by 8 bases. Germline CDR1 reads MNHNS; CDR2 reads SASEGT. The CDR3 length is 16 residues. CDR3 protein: CASSDLLAGGGDEQFF. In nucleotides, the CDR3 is TGTGCCAGCAGTGACCTACTAGCGGGGGGCGGGGATGAGCAGTTCTTC.

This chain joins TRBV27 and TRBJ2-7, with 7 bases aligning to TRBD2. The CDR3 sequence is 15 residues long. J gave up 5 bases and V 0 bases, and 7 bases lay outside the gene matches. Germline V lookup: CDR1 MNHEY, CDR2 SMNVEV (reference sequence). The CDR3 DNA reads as TGTGCCAGCAGTTTATCCCGCGGGAGTCGGAACGAGCAGTACTTC. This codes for CASSLSRGSRNEQYF.

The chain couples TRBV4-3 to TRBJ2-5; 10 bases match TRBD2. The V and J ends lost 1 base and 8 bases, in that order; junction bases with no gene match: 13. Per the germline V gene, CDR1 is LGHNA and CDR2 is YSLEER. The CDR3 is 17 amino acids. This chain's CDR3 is CASSQGGGLADVSTQYF. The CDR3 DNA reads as TGCGCCAGCAGCCAAGGGGGCGGACTAGCGGACGTAAGCACCCAGTACTTC.

For the CDR3, the DNA is TGTGCCAGCAGCTTTCTAACCCCCCCGGACTTGAACACTGAAGCTTTCTTT. This translates into CASSFLTPPDLNTEAFF. This chain uses TRBV5-8 with TRBJ1-1; no clear D gene. The CDR3 totals 17 residues. V was pared by 2 bases and J by 0 bases, with 17 bases between. Germline V lookup: CDR1 SGHTS, CDR2 YDEGEE.

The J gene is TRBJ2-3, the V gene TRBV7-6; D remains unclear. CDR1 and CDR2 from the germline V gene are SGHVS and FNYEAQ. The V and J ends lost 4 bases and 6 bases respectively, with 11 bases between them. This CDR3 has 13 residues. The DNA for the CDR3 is TGTGCCAGCAGCTGGCAATCCGAGGATACGCAGTATTTT. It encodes CASSWQSEDTQYF. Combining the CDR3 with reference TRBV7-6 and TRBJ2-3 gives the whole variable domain GAGVSQSPRYKVTKRGQDVALRCDPISGHVSLYWYRQALGQGPEFLTYFNYEAQQDKSGLPNDRFSAERPEGSISTLTIQRTEQRDSAMYRCASSWQSEDTQYFGPGTRLTVL.

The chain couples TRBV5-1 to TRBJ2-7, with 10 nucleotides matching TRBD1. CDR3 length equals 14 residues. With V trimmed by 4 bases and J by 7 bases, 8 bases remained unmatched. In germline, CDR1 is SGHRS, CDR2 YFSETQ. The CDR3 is CASSPRQGAGEQYF. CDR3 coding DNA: TGCGCCAGCAGCCCGAGACAGGGGGCGGGTGAGCAGTACTTC. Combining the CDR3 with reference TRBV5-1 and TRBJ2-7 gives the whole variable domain KAGVTQTPRYLIKTRGQQVTLSCSPISGHRSVSWYQQTPGQGLQFLFEYFSETQRNKGNFPGRFSGRQFSNSRSEMNVSTLELGDSALYLCASSPRQGAGEQYFGPGTRLTVT.

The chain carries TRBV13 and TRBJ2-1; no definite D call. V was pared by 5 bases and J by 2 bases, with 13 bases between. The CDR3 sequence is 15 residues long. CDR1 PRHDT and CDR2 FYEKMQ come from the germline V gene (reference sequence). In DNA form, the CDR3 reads TGTGCCAGCAGCCCCTTTGGTTCCACCTACAATGAGCAGTTCTTC. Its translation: CASSPFGSTYNEQFF.

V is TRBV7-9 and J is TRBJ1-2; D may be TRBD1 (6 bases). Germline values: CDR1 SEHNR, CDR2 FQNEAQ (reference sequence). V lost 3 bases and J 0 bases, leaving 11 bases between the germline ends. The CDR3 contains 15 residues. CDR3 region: CASSFRDIANYGYTF. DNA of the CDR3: TGTGCCAGCAGCTTTCGGGACATAGCTAACTATGGCTACACCTTC.

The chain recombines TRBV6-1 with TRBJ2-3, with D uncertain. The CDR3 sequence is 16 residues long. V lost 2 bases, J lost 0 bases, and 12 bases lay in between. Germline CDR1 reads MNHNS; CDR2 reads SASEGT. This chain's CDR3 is CASSEHLGASTDTQYF. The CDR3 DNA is TGTGCCAGCAGTGAACATCTCGGAGCTAGCACAGATACGCAGTATTTT.

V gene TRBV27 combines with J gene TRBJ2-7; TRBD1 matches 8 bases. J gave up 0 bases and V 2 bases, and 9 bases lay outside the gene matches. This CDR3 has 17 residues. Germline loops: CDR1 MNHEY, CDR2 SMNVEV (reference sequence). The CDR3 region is CASSLRQGALSSYEQYF. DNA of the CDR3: TGTGCCAGCAGTTTACGGCAGGGGGCCTTGAGCTCCTACGAGCAGTACTTC.

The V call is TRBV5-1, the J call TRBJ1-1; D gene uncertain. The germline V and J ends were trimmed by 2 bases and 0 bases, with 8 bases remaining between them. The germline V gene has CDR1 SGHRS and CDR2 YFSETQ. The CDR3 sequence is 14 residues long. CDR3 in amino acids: CASSFLTLNTEAFF. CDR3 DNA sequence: TGCGCCAGCAGCTTTCTTACTCTGAACACTGAAGCTTTCTTT.

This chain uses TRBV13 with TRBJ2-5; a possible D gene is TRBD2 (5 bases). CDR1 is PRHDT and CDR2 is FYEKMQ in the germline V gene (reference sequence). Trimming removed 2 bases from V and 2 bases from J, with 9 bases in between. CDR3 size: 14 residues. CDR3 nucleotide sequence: TGTGCCAGCAGCTTACGAGGGAATCAAGAGACCCAGTACTTC. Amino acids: CASSLRGNQETQYF.

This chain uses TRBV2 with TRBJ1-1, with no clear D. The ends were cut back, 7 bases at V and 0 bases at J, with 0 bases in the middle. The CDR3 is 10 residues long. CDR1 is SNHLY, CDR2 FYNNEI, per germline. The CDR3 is CASMNTEAFF. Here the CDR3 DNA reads TGTGCCAGCATGAACACTGAAGCTTTCTTT.

CDR3 residues: CASRGEGFTF. CDR3 DNA: TGTGCCAGCAGGGGGGAAGGTTTCACCTTC. This chain uses TRBV7-9 with TRBJ1-2; TRBD1 is a possible D gene (5 bases). V was trimmed by 6 bases and J by 13 bases, leaving 12 bases between them. This CDR3 is built from 10 residues. Germline CDR1 reads SEHNR; CDR2 reads FQNEAQ (reference sequence). Full variable domain (missing parts from reference TRBV7-9 and TRBJ1-2): DTGVSQNPRHKITKRGQNVTFRCDPISEHNRLYWYRQTLGQGPEFLTYFQNEAQLEKSRLLSDRFSAERPKGSFSTLEIQRTEQGDSAMYLCASRGEGFTFGSGTRLTVV.

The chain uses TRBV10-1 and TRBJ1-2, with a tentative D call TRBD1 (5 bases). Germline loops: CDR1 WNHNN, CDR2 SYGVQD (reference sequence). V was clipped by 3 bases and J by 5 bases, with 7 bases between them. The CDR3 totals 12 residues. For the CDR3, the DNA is TGCGCCAGCAGTGACTGGGGGTATGGCTACACCTTC. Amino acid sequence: CASSDWGYGYTF.

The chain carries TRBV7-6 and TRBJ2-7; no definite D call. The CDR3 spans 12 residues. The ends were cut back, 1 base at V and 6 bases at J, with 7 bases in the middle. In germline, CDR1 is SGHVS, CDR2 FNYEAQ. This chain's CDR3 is CASSLGGSEQYF. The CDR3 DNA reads TGTGCCAGCAGCTTAGGTGGTAGCGAGCAGTACTTC.

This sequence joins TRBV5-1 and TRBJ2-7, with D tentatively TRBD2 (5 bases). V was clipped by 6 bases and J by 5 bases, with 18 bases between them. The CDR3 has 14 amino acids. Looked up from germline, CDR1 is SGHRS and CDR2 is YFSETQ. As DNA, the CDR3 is TGCGCCAGCAATAGAAGAGGGCAGGTGGACGAGCAGTACTTC. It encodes CASNRRGQVDEQYF.

CDR3 DNA: TGTGCCAGCAGCTCACGGACAGGGATGAACACTGAAGCTTTCTTT. This codes for CASSSRTGMNTEAFF. V and J are TRBV7-9 and TRBJ1-1; 8 bases agree with TRBD1. CDR1 and CDR2 from the germline V gene are SEHNR and FQNEAQ (reference sequence). CDR3 length equals 15 residues. The trim removed 4 bases at V and 0 bases at J, leaving 4 bases unmatched.

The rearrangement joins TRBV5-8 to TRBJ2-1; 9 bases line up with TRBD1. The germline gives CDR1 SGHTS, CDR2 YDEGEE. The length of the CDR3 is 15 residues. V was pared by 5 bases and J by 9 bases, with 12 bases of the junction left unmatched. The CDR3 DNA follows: TGTGCCAGCAGGTTAATACAGGGGGCAATGCGTGAGCAGTTCTTC. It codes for CASRLIQGAMREQFF.

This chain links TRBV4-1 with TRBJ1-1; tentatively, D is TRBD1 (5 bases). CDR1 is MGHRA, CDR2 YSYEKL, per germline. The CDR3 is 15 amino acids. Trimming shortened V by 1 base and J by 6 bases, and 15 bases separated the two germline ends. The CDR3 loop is CASSQGGAGWSEAFF. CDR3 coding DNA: TGCGCCAGCAGCCAAGGAGGGGCAGGGTGGTCTGAAGCTTTCTTT.